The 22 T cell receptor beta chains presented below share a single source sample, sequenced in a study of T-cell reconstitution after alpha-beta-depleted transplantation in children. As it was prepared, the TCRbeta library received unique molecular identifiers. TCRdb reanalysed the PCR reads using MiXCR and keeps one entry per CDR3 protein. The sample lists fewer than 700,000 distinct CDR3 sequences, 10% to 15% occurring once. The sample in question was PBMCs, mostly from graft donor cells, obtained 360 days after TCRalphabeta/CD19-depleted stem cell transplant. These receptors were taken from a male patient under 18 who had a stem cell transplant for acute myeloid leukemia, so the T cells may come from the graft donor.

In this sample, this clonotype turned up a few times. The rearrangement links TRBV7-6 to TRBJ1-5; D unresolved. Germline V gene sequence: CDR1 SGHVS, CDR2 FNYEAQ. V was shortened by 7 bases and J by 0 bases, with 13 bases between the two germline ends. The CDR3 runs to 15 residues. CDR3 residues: CASTPTAYSNQPQHF. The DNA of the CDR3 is TGTGCCAGCACCCCTACCGCTTATAGCAATCAGCCCCAGCATTTT.

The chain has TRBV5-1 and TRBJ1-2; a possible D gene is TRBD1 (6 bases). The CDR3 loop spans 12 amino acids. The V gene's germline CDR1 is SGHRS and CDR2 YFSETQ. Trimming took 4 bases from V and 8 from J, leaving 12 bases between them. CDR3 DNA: TGCGCCAGCAGCGCGGACAGAGTGGGCTACACCTTC. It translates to CASSADRVGYTF.

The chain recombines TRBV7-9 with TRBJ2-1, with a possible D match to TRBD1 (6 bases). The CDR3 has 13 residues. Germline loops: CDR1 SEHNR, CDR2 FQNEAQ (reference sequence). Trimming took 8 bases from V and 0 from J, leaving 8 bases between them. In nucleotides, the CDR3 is TGTGCCAGCGACAGGAGCTCCTACAATGAGCAGTTCTTC. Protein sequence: CASDRSSYNEQFF.

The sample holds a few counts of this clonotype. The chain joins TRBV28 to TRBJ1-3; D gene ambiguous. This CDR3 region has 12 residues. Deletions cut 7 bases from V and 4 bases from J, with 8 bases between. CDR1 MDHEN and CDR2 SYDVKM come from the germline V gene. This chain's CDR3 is CASNHVGNTIYF. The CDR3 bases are TGTGCCAGCAATCATGTGGGAAACACCATATATTTT.

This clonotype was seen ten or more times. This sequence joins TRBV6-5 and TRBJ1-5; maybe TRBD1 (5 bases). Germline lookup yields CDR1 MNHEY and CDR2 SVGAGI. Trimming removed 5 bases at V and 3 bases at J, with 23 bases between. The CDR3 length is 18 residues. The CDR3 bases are TGTGCCAGCAGTCACTTACGCGGGACCTCAGGGTACAATCAGCCCCAGCATTTT. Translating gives CASSHLRGTSGYNQPQHF.

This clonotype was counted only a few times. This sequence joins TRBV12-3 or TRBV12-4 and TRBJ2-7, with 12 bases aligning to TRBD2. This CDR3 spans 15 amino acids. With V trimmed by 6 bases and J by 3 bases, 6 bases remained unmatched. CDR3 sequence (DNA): TGTGCCAGCAGGCTCCGACTAGCGGGAGTCTACGAGCAGTACTTC. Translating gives CASRLRLAGVYEQYF.

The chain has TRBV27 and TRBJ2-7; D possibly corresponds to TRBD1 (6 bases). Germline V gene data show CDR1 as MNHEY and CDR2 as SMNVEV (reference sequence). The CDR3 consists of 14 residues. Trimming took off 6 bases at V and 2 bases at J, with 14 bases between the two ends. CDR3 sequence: CASRHQGIPYEQYF. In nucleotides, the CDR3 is TGTGCCAGCAGGCATCAGGGGATCCCCTACGAGCAGTACTTC.

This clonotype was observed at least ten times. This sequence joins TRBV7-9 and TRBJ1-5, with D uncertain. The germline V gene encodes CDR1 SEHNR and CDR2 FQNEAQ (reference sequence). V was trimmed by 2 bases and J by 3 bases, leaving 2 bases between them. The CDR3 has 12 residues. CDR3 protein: CASSLLNQPQHF. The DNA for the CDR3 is TGTGCCAGCAGCTTACTCAATCAGCCCCAGCATTTT.

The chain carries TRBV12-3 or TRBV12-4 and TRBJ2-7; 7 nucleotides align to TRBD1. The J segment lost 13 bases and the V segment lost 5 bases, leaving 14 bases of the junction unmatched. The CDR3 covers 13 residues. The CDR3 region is CASSPNGQVEFYF. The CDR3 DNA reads TGTGCCAGCAGTCCCAATGGACAGGTAGAGTTTTACTTC.

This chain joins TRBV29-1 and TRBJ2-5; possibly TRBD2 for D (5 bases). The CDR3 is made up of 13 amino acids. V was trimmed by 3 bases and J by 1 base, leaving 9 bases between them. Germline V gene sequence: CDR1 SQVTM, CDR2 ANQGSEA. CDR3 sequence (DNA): TGCAGCGTTGAGAGGGATCCCCAAGAGACCCAGTACTTC. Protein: CSVERDPQETQYF.

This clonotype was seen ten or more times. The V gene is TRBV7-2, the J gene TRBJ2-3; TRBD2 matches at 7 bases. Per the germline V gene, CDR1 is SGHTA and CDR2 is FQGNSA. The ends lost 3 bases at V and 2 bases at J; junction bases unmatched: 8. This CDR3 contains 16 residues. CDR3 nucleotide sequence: TGTGCCAGCAGCTTCCGGGAGGCGGGGTCCACAGATACGCAGTATTTT. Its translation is CASSFREAGSTDTQYF.

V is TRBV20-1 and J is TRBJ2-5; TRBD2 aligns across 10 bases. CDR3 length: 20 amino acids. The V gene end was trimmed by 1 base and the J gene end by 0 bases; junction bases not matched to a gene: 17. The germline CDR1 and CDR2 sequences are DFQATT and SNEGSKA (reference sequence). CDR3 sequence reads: CSARVETGTSAPEYQETQYF. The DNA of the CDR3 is TGCAGTGCTAGAGTTGAAACCGGGACTAGCGCCCCGGAGTACCAAGAGACCCAGTACTTC.

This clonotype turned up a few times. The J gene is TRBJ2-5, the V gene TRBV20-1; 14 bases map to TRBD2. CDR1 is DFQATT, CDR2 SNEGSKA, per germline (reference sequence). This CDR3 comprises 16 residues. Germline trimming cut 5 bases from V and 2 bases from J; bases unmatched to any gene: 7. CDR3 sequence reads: CSAARLAGGRQETQYF. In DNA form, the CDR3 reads TGCAGTGCTGCTAGACTAGCGGGAGGGAGACAAGAGACCCAGTACTTC.

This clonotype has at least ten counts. The CDR3 loop reads CASSSLSGDEQFF. CDR3 sequence (DNA): TGTGCCAGCAGCTCCCTGTCGGGCGATGAGCAGTTCTTC. The chain combines TRBV7-3 with TRBJ2-1; D unresolved. V was trimmed by 4 bases and J by 8 bases, leaving 12 bases between them. The germline V gene encodes CDR1 SGHTA and CDR2 FQGTGA. CDR3 length: 13 residues. Full variable domain (remainder filled in from reference TRBV7-3 and TRBJ2-1): GAGVSQTPSNKVTEKGKYVELRCDPISGHTALYWYRQSLGQGPEFLIYFQGTGAADDSGLPNDRFFAVRPEGSVSTLKIQRTERGDSAVYLCASSSLSGDEQFFGPGTRLTVL.

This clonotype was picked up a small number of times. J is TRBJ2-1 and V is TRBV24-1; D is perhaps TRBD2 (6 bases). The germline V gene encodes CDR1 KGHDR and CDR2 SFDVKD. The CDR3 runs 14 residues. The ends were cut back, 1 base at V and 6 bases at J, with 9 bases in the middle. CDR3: CATSDFTSINEQFF. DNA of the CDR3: TGTGCCACCAGTGATTTTACTAGCATCAATGAGCAGTTCTTC.

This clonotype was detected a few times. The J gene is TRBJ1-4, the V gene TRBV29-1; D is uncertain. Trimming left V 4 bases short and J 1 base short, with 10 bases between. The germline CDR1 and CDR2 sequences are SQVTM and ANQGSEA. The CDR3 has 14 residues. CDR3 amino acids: CSVALGGTNEKLFF. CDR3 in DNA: TGCAGCGTTGCCCTCGGCGGAACTAATGAAAAACTGTTTTTT.

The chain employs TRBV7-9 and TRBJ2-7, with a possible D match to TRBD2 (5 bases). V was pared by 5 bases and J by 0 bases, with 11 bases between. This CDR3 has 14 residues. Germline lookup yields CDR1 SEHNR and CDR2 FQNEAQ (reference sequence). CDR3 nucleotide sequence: TGTGCCAGCAGCCCCGGACGGGACTCCTACGAGCAGTACTTC. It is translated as CASSPGRDSYEQYF.

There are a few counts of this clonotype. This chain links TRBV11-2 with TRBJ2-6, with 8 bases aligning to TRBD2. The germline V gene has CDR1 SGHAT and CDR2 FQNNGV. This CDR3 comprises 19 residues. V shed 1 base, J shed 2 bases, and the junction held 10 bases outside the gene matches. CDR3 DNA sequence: TGTGCCAGCAGCTTAGTAGTACCGGGAGGGCTAACTGGGGCCAACGTCCTGACTTTC. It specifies CASSLVVPGGLTGANVLTF.

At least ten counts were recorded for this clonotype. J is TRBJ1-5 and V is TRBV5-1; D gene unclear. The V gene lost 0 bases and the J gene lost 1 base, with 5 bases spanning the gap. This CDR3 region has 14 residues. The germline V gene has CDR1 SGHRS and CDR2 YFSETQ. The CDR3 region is CASSLAGSNQPQHF. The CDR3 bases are TGCGCCAGCAGCTTGGCGGGAAGCAATCAGCCCCAGCATTTT. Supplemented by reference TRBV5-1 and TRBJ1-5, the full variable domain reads KAGVTQTPRYLIKTRGQQVTLSCSPISGHRSVSWYQQTPGQGLQFLFEYFSETQRNKGNFPGRFSGRQFSNSRSEMNVSTLELGDSALYLCASSLAGSNQPQHFGDGTRLSIL.

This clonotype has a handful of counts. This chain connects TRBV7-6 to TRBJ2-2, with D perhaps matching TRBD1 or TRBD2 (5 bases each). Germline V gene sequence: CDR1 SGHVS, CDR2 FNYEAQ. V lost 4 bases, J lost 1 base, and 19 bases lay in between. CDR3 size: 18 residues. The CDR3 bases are TGTGCCAGCAGCTCCCAGCTTGGGAGACAGAGGAACACCGGGGAGCTGTTTTTT. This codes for CASSSQLGRQRNTGELFF.

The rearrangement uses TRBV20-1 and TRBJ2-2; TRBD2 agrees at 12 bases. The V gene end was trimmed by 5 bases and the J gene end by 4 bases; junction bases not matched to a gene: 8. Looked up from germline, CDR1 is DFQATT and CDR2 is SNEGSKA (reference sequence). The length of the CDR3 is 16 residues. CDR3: CSALSRLAGVTGELFF. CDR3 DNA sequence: TGCAGTGCTCTATCTAGACTAGCGGGGGTCACCGGGGAGCTGTTTTTT.

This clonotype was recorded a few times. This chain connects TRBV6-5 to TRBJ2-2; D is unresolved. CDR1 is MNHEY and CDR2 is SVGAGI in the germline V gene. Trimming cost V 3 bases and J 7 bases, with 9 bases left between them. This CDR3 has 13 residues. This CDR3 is CASSYVSGGELFF. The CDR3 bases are TGTGCCAGCAGTTATGTTTCGGGCGGGGAGCTGTTTTTT.